Listed below are T cell receptor beta chains from one sample, sequenced in a study of T cells after somatic rescue of genetic block. Produced via immunoSEQ multiplex PCR; TCRdb's table is partial and in-frame only. Among under 150,000 clones, 75% to 95% were seen once, and the ten largest hold over 1.1%. The sample comprised peripheral blood mononuclear cells (PBMCs). Receptors were obtained from a woman aged 18-35 years. CDR3s include the opening cysteine and the closing phenylalanine or tryptophan. D genes are given only for firm matches. Not every row has a clone size; where given, it reads once, few, many or a size class.

TRBJ2-3 TRBD2 once TRBV6-5 15 TGTGCCAGCAGTTTCGAGGGAGGGGACACAGATACGCAGTATTTT CASSFEGGDTDTQYF
TRBJ2-7 - once TRBV19 14 TGTGCCAGTAGCCCGACGGGGCTCACCTACGAGCAGTACTTC CASSPTGLTYEQYF
TRBJ2-3 - - TRBV30 14 TGTGCCTGGACGCTCAAGGGTGGGTGGGATACGCAGTATTTT CAWTLKGGWDTQYF
TRBJ2-3 - - TRBV7-3 13 TGTGCCAGCAGTCCGGGCCCCCCGGAGGCGCAGTATTTT CASSPGPPEAQYF
TRBJ2-2 - - TRBV30 14 TGTGCCTGGAGTTTCAACATTAACACCGGGGAGCTGTTTTTT CAWSFNINTGELFF
TRBJ2-7 - - TRBV5-8 12 TGTGCCAGCAGCTTGCCGGGGTGGGAGCAGTACTTC CASSLPGWEQYF
TRBJ2-1 - - TRBV27 11 TGTGCCAGCAGTCCTGGACGGGAGCAGTTCTTC CASSPGREQFF
TRBJ2-3 - - TRBV11-3 13 TGTGCCAGCAGCTTACGCCGGACAGATACGCAGTATTTT CASSLRRTDTQYF
TRBJ2-6 - - TRBV9 17 TGTGCCAGCAGCGTCGGGACTGGGGACTCTGGGGCCAACGTCCTGACTTTC CASSVGTGDSGANVLTF
TRBJ1-5 TRBD1 - TRBV27 18 TGTGCCAGCAGCCCCCACCTCGGACAGGGCGCTAGCAATCAGCCCCAGCATTTT CASSPHLGQGASNQPQHF
TRBJ1-2 TRBD1 - TRBV27 16 TGTGCCAGCAGCAGGGACAGGGGAACCTTAAACTATGGCTACACCTTC CASSRDRGTLNYGYTF
TRBJ1-4 TRBD1 - TRBV27 16 TGTGCCAGCAGTCTGGGACAGGGTGGATCTAATGAAAAACTGTTTTTT CASSLGQGGSNEKLFF
TRBJ2-6 - - TRBV18 14 TGTGCCAGCTCACCACTGGGGGGGGCCAACGTCCTGACTTTC CASSPLGGANVLTF
TRBJ1-3 - - TRBV20-1 10 TGCAGTGCTCAGGGGAACACCATATATTTT CSAQGNTIYF
TRBJ1-2 - once TRBV6-1 13 TGTGCCAGCAGTATAGACCCCGCGGGAGGCTACACCTTC CASSIDPAGGYTF
TRBJ2-2 TRBD1 - TRBV7-2 16 TGTGCCAGCAGCCCCCCCCGGACAGGGTTACACCGGGAGCTGTTTTTT CASSPPRTGLHRELFF
TRBJ1-2 TRBD1 - TRBV27 15 TGTGCCAGCAGTCGACAGGGAGGTGGAAACTATGGCTACACCTTC CASSRQGGGNYGYTF
TRBJ1-1 - - TRBV2 15 TGTGCCGGAGCGCAGAGGGAGGCGTCGCGCACTGAAGCTTTCTTT CAGAQREASRTEAFF
TRBJ1-4 TRBD1 - TRBV5-5 14 TGTGCCAGCGGCGGACAGGGGGCTAATGAAAAACTGTTTTTT CASGGQGANEKLFF
TRBJ1-2 - many TRBV9 14 TGTGCCAGCACTGTAGGGGGGAACGACTATGGCTACACCTTC CASTVGGNDYGYTF
TRBJ1-5 - - TRBV7-8 14 TGTGCCAGCAGCTTCCCGGGATACAATCAGCCCCAGCATTTT CASSFPGYNQPQHF
TRBJ2-5 - once TRBV2 14 TGTGCCAGCAGCAACACAGGCATCCAAGAGACCCAGTACTTC CASSNTGIQETQYF
TRBJ2-3 TRBD1 - TRBV7-6 15 TGTGCCAGCAGCTTAGAGCCTGGGACAGTCGATACGCAGTATTTT CASSLEPGTVDTQYF
TRBJ2-7 - - TRBV5-4 13 TGTGCCAGCAGCTTGGACCAGGCGGGGGAGCAGTACTTC CASSLDQAGEQYF
TRBJ1-1 - - TRBV7-9 14 TGTGCCAGCAGCCCGGGACGGGACCCGATAGGAGTTTTCTTT CASSPGRDPIGVFF
TRBJ1-5 - - TRBV2 14 TGTGCCAGCAGGGGGGGATCAGGAGGTCAGCCCCAGCATTTT CASRGGSGGQPQHF
TRBJ1-5 TRBD1 - TRBV7-3 13 TGTGCCAGCAGCCCCGACAGGGATCAGCCCCAGCATTTT CASSPDRDQPQHF
TRBJ1-6 - once TRBV2 16 TGTGCCAGCAGTGAAGGGGGGGCCAGTTTTAATTCACCCCTCCACTTT CASSEGGASFNSPLHF
TRBJ1-5 - - TRBV18 15 TGTGCCAGCTCACCACAGAAGGGTAGCAATCAGCCCCAGCATTTT CASSPQKGSNQPQHF
TRBJ2-1 - - TRBV10-3 15 TGTGCCATCAGTGTTGGAGGGGGGGCTAGAGATGAGCAGTTCTTC CAISVGGGARDEQFF
TRBJ2-5 - - TRBV28 14 TGTGCCAGCAGTTTAGGTGGGGGGCCAGAGACCCAGTACTTC CASSLGGGPETQYF
TRBJ1-2 - - TRBV7-2 14 TGTGCCAGCAGCTTACGTACACAGGCTATGGGCTACACCTTC CASSLRTQAMGYTF
TRBJ2-5 TRBD1 - TRBV19 14 TGTGCCAGTAGTATGTATACAGGGGAAGAGACCCAGTACTTC CASSMYTGEETQYF
TRBJ2-2 TRBD1 - TRBV5-4 17 TGTGCCAGCAGCCCCCACCCCGGGACAGGGAACACCGGGGAGCTGTTTTTT CASSPHPGTGNTGELFF
TRBJ2-2 - - TRBV30 13 TGTGCCTGGAGTGCAACGAACACCGGGGAGCTGTTTTTT CAWSATNTGELFF
TRBJ2-5 - - TRBV30 13 TGTGCCTGGGCACGCCGGGGCGGCGAGGCCCAGTACTTC CAWARRGGEAQYF
TRBJ2-6 - - TRBV9 14 TGTGCCTCCGGCGGCGGGCCTGGGGCCAACGTCCTGACTTTC CASGGGPGANVLTF
TRBJ2-7 TRBD2 - TRBV13 15 TGTGCCAGCAGCTTAGTCGCGGGGGGGCTCTACGAGCAGTACTTC CASSLVAGGLYEQYF
TRBJ2-7 - - TRBV6-5 12 TGTGCCAGCCGGGAGATAGGCTACGAGCAGTACTTC CASREIGYEQYF
TRBJ1-4 TRBD1 - TRBV15 16 TGTGCCACCAGCAGACATTCGGGGACAGGAAATGAAAAACTGTTTTTT CATSRHSGTGNEKLFF
TRBJ2-3 TRBD1 - TRBV10-3 14 TGTGCCACCAGCGGACAGGGGAGCACAGATACGCAGTATTTT CATSGQGSTDTQYF
TRBJ2-7 TRBD2 - TRBV6-1 15 TGTGCCAGCAGTCCTCTAGCGGGGGGGCCTGGGGAGCAGTACTTC CASSPLAGGPGEQYF
TRBJ1-5 - once TRBV6-5 14 TGTGCCAGCAGTTACCCTCAAGCGAATCAGCCCCAGCATTTT CASSYPQANQPQHF
TRBJ2-2 TRBD1 - TRBV2 16 TGTGCCAGCAGAAGCACAGGGGGCGCGAACACCGGGGAGCTGTTTTTT CASRSTGGANTGELFF
TRBJ1-1 TRBD1 - TRBV5-3 18 TGTGCCAGAAGCTACCCGGCGCCCTGGACAGGCGGGAACACTGAAGCTTTCTTT CARSYPAPWTGGNTEAFF
TRBJ2-5 - - TRBV18 14 TGTGCCAGCTCACCAGGAGGGGGCGAGGGGACCCAGTACTTC CASSPGGGEGTQYF
TRBJ1-1 - - TRBV29-1 15 TGCAGCGTTGGTGACCCCGGATCTGTAAACACTGAAGCTTTCTTT CSVGDPGSVNTEAFF
TRBJ1-2 - once TRBV5-1 14 TGCGCCAGCAGCTTGGGAGGGGATGAAGGTGGCTACACCTTC CASSLGGDEGGYTF
TRBJ1-1 - - TRBV11-2 15 TGTGCCAGCAGCTTAGTGGCAGTGATGAACACTGAAGCTTTCTTT CASSLVAVMNTEAFF
TRBJ2-1 - once TRBV11-2 15 TGTGCCAGCAGGGTCCCTGGCGGGGGCCACAATGAGCAGTTCTTC CASRVPGGGHNEQFF
TRBJ2-2 - - TRBV10-3 12 TGTGCCATCAGGAGGAACACCGGGGAGCTGTTTTTT CAIRRNTGELFF
TRBJ2-1 - - TRBV5-1 15 TGCGCCAGCAGCTTGTTGCCGGGGGCTAACAATGAGCAGTTCTTC CASSLLPGANNEQFF
TRBJ2-7 TRBD2 - TRBV30 16 TGTGCCTGGAGCGAAAAACTAGCGGGGGACGTATACGAGCAGTACTTC CAWSEKLAGDVYEQYF